This paragraph reports one T cell receptor (beta chain). Antigen specificity is unknown. UMIs with a 6-nucleotide sample barcode were added by template switching. TCRdb reprocessed the 5' RACE reads, with one entry per CDR3 protein and no DNA. The record lists about 160,000 distinct CDR3 sequences, of which the ten most abundant hold around 2.4%. The sample belongs to a study of monozygotic twins with inflammatory bowel disease. Regarding the study as a whole: Support was absent for any single strong signal or clonotype linked to IBD.

The CDR3 has 15 residues. Germline CDR1 reads SGHRS; CDR2 reads YFSETQ. The chain links TRBV5-1 to TRBJ2-7; no DNA is available, so the TRBD1 call from TCRdb remains unchecked. Sequencing input: blood. The source of this sequence is a human donor with ulcerative colitis or Crohn's disease, or a healthy co-twin of an affected twin (not recorded which). The CDR3 sequence: CASSLVGQGAKEQYF. The whole variable domain, filled in from reference TRBV5-1 and TRBJ2-7, reads KAGVTQTPRYLIKTRGQQVTLSCSPISGHRSVSWYQQTPGQGLQFLFEYFSETQRNKGNFPGRFSGRQFSNSRSEMNVSTLELGDSALYLCASSLVGQGAKEQYFGPGTRLTVT.